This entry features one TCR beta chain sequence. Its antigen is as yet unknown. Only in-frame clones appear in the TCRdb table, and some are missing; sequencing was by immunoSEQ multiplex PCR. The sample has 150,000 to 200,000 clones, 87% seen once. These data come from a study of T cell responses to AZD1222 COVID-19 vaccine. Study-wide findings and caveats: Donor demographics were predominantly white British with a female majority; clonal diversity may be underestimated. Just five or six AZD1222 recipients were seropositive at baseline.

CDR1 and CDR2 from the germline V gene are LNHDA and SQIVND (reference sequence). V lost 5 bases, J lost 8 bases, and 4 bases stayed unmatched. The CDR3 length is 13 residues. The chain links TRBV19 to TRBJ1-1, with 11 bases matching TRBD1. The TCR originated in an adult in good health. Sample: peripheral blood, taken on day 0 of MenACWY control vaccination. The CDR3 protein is CASSPRTGGEAFF. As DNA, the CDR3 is TGTGCCAGTAGTCCCCGGACAGGGGGCGAAGCTTTCTTT.